Listed below are T cell receptor beta chains from one sample, sequenced in a study of CD4 T cells in relation to SARS-CoV-2 and coronaviruses. These receptors' antigens are unknown. Assay: immunoSEQ multiplex PCR; the TCRdb copy retains only in-frame clones and omits some. This sample has approximately 25,000 clones; 65% to 80% occur once, and the top ten carry about 14%. Sequencing input: CD4+ T cells from PBMCs, cultured in vitro. These receptor sequences come from a human donor in good health. The CDR3 runs from the conserved cysteine through the conserved F or W. A D gene is named only where the DNA matches it firmly. The size entry is marked missing in some rows and otherwise reads once, few, many or a size class.

>NA|TRBJ1-5|NA|TRBV28
CASHTGKQPQHF
TGTGCCAGTCACACGGGGAAACAGCCCCAGCATTTT
>NA|TRBJ2-3|NA|TRBV5-1
CASSSQGRDTQYF
TGCGCCAGCAGCAGCCAGGGAAGAGATACGCAGTATTTT
>NA|TRBJ1-1|NA|TRBV14
CASSQVGRVMNTEAFF
TGTGCCAGCAGCCAAGTAGGGCGGGTTATGAACACTGAAGCTTTCTTT
>once|TRBJ1-1|TRBD1|TRBV19
CASRGDREALQAFF
TGTGCCAGTAGGGGGGACAGGGAGGCGTTGCAAGCTTTCTTT
>NA|TRBJ1-3|NA|TRBV6-6
CASSRPEDGNTIYF
TGTGCCAGCAGCCGGCCGGAGGACGGAAACACCATATATTTT
>NA|TRBJ1-6|TRBD1|TRBV27
CASSRDRGGPNSPLHF
TGTGCCAGCAGTCGGGACAGAGGGGGTCCCAATTCACCCCTCCACTTT
>NA|TRBJ2-1|NA|TRBV19
CASSIHNEQFF
TGTGCCAGTAGTATCCACAATGAGCAGTTCTTC
>once|TRBJ2-5|NA|TRBV20-1
CSARRETQYF
TGCAGTGCTAGAAGGGAGACCCAGTACTTC
>NA|TRBJ2-1|TRBD2|TRBV4-2
CASSQVNAGGLTEQFF
TGTGCCAGCAGCCAAGTTAACGCGGGAGGGCTCACTGAGCAGTTCTTC
>once|TRBJ2-3|TRBD2|TRBV4-3
CASSQDSGLAGVGWTDTQYF
TGCGCCAGCAGCCAAGACTCGGGACTAGCGGGAGTCGGCTGGACAGATACGCAGTATTTT
>NA|TRBJ1-6|NA|TRBV9
CASSVSGGRDSPLHF
TGTGCCAGCAGCGTCTCCGGAGGGCGTGATTCACCCCTCCACTTT
>NA|TRBJ2-7|TRBD2|TRBV5-4
CASSPGLAGLYEQYF
TGTGCCAGCAGCCCCGGCTTAGCGGGCTTATACGAGCAGTACTTC
>NA|TRBJ2-1|NA|TRBV18
CASSFGPGKAREAFF
NA
>NA|TRBJ1-3|NA|TRBV2
CASQSLLTGNTIYF
TGTGCCAGCCAGTCGTTACTAACCGGAAACACCATATATTTT
>NA|TRBJ2-1|TRBD1|TRBV11-3
CASSPGQGRNEQFF
TGTGCCAGCAGCCCCGGACAGGGGAGAAATGAGCAGTTCTTC
>NA|TRBJ1-2|TRBD1|TRBV28
CASSPSGQGYYGYTF
TGTGCCAGCAGTCCATCGGGACAGGGGTACTATGGCTACACCTTC
>few|TRBJ1-2|NA|TRBV5-4
CASSLGGAPNQGYTF
TGTGCCAGCAGCTTGGGCGGGGCACCTAATCAGGGCTACACCTTC